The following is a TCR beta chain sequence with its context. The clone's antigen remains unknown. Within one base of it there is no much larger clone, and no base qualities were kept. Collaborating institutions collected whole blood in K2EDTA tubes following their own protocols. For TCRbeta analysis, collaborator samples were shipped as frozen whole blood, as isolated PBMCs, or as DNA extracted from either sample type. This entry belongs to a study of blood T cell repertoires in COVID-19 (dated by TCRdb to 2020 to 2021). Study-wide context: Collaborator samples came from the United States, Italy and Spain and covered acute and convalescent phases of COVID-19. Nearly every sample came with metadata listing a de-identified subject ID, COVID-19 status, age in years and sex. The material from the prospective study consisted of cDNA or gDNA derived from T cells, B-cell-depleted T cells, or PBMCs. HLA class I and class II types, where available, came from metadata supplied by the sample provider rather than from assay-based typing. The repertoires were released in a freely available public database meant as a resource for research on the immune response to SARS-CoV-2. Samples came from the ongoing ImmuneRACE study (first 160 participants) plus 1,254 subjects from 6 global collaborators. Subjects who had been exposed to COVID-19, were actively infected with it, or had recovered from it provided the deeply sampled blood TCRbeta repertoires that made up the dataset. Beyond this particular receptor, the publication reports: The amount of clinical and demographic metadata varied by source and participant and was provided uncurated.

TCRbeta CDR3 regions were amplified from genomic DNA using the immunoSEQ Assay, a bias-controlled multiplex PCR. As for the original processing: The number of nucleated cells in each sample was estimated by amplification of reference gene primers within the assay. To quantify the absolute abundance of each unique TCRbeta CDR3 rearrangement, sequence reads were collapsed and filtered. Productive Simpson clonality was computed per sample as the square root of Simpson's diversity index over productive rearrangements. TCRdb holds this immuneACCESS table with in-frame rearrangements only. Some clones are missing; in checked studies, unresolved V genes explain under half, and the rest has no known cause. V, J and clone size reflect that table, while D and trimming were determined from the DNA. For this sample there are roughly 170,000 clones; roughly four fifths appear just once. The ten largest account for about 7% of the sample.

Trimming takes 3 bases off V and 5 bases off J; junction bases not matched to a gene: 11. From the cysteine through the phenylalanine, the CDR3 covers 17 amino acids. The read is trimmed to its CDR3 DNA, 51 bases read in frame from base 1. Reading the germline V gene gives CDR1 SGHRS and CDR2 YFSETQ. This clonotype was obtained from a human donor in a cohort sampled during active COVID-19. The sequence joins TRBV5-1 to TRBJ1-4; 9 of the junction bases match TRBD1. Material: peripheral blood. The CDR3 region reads CASSYTSRDRVNEKLFF. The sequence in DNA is TGCGCCAGCAGCTACACGTCCCGGGACAGGGTAAATGAAAAACTGTTTTTT.